Listed below are T cell receptor beta chains from one sample, sequenced in a study of T cell responses to AZD1222 COVID-19 vaccine. Here immunoSEQ multiplex PCR was the method, and the copy in TCRdb shows in-frame clones only, minus some. The sample has approximately 85,000 clones, 80% to 90% seen once. The specimen comprised peripheral blood, sampled on day 0 of AZD1222 vaccination. The receptors were gathered from an adult in good health. Both conserved end residues are part of each CDR3. Each record gives: clone size, J gene, D gene, V gene, CDR3 protein, CDR3 DNA. The D gene is left open where the match is weak. Rows may omit the clone size; those that give it use once, few, many or a size class.

-	TRBJ1-2	-	TRBV4-2	CASRGLEGYGYTF	TGTGCCAGCAGGGGGCTTGAGGGCTATGGCTACACCTTC
-	TRBJ1-5	-	TRBV27	CASSLYGQISNQPQHF	TGTGCCAGCAGTCTCTACGGACAAATTAGCAATCAGCCCCAGCATTTT
-	TRBJ1-1	-	TRBV10-3	CAISEAQMNTEAFF	TGTGCCATCAGTGAGGCACAGATGAACACTGAAGCTTTCTTT
-	TRBJ1-2	-	TRBV28	CASSSQLGYGYTF	TGTGCCAGCAGTTCCCAATTGGGCTATGGCTACACCTTC
-	TRBJ1-1	TRBD1	TRBV6-5	CASSYSDRETEAFF	TGTGCCAGCAGTTACTCCGACAGGGAGACTGAAGCTTTCTTT
-	TRBJ2-7	-	TRBV15	CATSRDDGTGNYYEQYF	TGTGCCACCAGCAGAGATGACGGGACGGGGAACTACTACGAGCAGTACTTC
-	TRBJ1-1	-	TRBV9	CASSTTGGLDTEAFF	TGTGCCAGCAGCACGACAGGAGGGCTGGACACTGAAGCTTTCTTT
-	TRBJ1-2	-	TRBV28	CASSLWADTLNYGYTF	TGTGCCAGCAGTTTATGGGCGGACACCCTAAACTATGGCTACACCTTC
-	TRBJ1-3	-	TRBV2	CASRPGTGNTIYF	TGTGCCAGCAGGCCGGGGACTGGAAACACCATATATTTT
-	TRBJ1-1	TRBD1	TRBV7-6	CASSLGQQGSAEAFF	TGTGCCAGCAGCTTGGGGCAACAGGGGAGCGCTGAAGCTTTCTTT
-	TRBJ2-2	TRBD1	TRBV11-1	CASSLGQGASTGELFF	TGTGCCAGCAGCTTGGGACAGGGGGCATCCACCGGGGAGCTGTTTTTT
-	TRBJ1-4	TRBD1	TRBV19	CASTQGGNEKLFF	TGTGCCAGTACGCAGGGGGGAAATGAAAAACTGTTTTTT
-	TRBJ2-1	-	TRBV28	CASSFERSSYNEQFF	TGTGCCAGCAGTTTTGAGAGGAGCTCCTACAATGAGCAGTTCTTC
-	TRBJ1-1	TRBD1	TRBV12-5	CASGLPSGTGTTEAFF	TGTGCTAGTGGTCTGCCATCCGGGACAGGGACCACTGAAGCTTTCTTT
-	TRBJ1-4	-	TRBV5-5	CASSLNSGEKLFF	TGTGCCAGCAGCTTAAATAGTGGTGAAAAACTGTTTTTT
-	TRBJ2-1	-	TRBV4-1	CASSHLGLPVNEQFF	TGCGCCAGCAGCCACCTGGGACTCCCGGTCAATGAGCAGTTCTTC
-	TRBJ2-3	-	TRBV6-5	CASSASRLKADTQYF	TGTGCCAGCAGCGCCTCACGCTTAAAAGCAGATACGCAGTATTTT
-	TRBJ2-7	-	TRBV25-1	CASSEFGVGRHF	TGTGCCAGCAGTGAATTCGGGGTCGGGCGGCACTTC
-	TRBJ1-6	TRBD1	TRBV2	CATTRQGLNSPLHF	TGTGCCACTACCCGACAGGGCCTTAATTCACCCCTCCACTTT
-	TRBJ1-1	-	TRBV5-1	CASSFLQGNTEAFF	TGCGCCAGCAGCTTTCTACAGGGAAACACTGAAGCTTTCTTT
few	TRBJ1-5	-	TRBV5-8	CASSLLGGGSNQPQHF	TGTGCCAGCAGCCTCCTCGGAGGGGGGAGCAATCAGCCCCAGCATTTT
-	TRBJ2-5	TRBD1	TRBV5-1	CASSHRDRYQETQYF	TGCGCCAGCAGCCACCGGGACAGATACCAAGAGACCCAGTACTTC
-	TRBJ1-1	-	TRBV7-3	CASSLYPLNEAFF	TGTGCCAGCAGCTTATACCCCCTTAATGAAGCTTTCTTT
-	TRBJ2-5	-	TRBV18	CASSPQETQYF	TGTGCCAGCTCACCACAAGAGACCCAGTACTTC
-	TRBJ2-3	TRBD2	TRBV7-9	CASMVSGSGDTQYF	TGTGCCAGCATGGTTAGCGGGAGCGGAGATACGCAGTATTTT
-	TRBJ2-2	-	TRBV6-5	CASSSRLTGTGELFF	TGTGCCAGCAGTTCCCGACTGACGGGGACCGGGGAGCTGTTTTTT
-	TRBJ2-5	TRBD1	TRBV5-5	CASSGTGGGETQYF	TGTGCCAGCAGCGGCACAGGGGGCGGGGAGACCCAGTACTTC
few	TRBJ2-5	-	TRBV2	CASSGGYQETQYF	TGTGCCAGCAGTGGTGGGTACCAAGAGACCCAGTACTTC
-	TRBJ2-5	TRBD2	TRBV28	CASSSGSVETQYF	TGTGCCAGCAGTAGCGGGAGTGTAGAGACCCAGTACTTC
-	TRBJ2-3	TRBD2	TRBV5-1	CASSNSGRTSTDTQYF	TGCGCCAGCAGTAATAGCGGGAGAACTAGCACAGATACGCAGTATTTT
few	TRBJ2-1	-	TRBV27	CASSLYRHNEQFF	TGTGCCAGCAGTTTATACCGGCACAATGAGCAGTTCTTC
-	TRBJ1-4	-	TRBV9	CASSVGGGGHGEKLFF	TGTGCCAGCAGCGTAGGGGGTGGAGGCCACGGTGAAAAACTGTTTTTT
-	TRBJ1-3	-	TRBV7-2	CASSLGYQTGNTIYF	TGTGCCAGCAGCTTAGGGTACCAAACTGGAAACACCATATATTTT